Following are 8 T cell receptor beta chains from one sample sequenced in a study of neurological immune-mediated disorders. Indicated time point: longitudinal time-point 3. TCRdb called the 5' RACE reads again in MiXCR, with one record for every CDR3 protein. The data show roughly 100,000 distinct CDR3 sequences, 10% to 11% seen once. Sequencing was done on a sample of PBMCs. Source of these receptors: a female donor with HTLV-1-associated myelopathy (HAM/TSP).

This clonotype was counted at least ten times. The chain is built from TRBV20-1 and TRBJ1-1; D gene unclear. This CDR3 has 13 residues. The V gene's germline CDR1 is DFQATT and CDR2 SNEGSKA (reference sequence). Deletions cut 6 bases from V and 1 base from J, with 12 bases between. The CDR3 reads CSARAPENTEAFF. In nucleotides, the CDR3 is TGCAGTGCCCGGGCCCCAGAGAACACTGAAGCTTTCTTT.

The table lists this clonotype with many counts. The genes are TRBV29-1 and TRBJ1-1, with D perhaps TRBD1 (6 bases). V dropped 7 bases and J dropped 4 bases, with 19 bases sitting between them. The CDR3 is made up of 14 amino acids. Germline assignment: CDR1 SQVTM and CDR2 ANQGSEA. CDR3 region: CSAPGGGPSTEAFF. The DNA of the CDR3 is TGCAGCGCCCCCGGCGGGGGGCCCAGCACTGAAGCTTTCTTT.

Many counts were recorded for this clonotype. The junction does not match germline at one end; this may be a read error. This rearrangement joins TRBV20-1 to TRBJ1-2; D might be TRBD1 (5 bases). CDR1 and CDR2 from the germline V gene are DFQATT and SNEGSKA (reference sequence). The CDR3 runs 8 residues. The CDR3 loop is CSPNPKGF. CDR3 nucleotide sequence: TGCAGTCCCAACCCAAAGGGGTTC.

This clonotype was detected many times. The CDR3 coding sequence is TGTGCCAGCAGCGTCGGGGCCCGGGCAGGCGGAAACACCATATATTTT. Translation gives CASSVGARAGGNTIYF. The chain links TRBV9 to TRBJ1-3; maybe TRBD1 (5 bases). The V gene lost 2 bases and the J gene lost 4 bases, with 16 bases spanning the gap. This CDR3 spans 16 amino acids. Germline CDR1 and CDR2: SGDLS and YYNGEE.

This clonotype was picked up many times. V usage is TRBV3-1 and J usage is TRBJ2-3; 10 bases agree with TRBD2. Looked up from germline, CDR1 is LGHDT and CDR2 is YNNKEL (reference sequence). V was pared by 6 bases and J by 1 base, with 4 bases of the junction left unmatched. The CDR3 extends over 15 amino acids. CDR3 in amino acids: CASRPTSGGTDTQYF. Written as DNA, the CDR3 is TGTGCCAGCAGACCAACTAGCGGGGGCACAGATACGCAGTATTTT.

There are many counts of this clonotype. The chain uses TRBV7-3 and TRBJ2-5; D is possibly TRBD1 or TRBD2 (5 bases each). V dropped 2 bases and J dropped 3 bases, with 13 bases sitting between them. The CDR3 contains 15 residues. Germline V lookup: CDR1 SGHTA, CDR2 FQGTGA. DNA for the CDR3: TGTGCCAGCAGCTTAGCCCGGGGCCGTGAAGAGACCCAGTACTTC. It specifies CASSLARGREETQYF.

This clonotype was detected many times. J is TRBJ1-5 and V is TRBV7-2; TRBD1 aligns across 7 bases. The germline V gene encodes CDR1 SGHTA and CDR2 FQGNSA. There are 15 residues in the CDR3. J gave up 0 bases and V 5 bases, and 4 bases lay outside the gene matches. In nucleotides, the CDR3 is TGTGCCAGCAGCGCACAGGGGTATAGCAATCAGCCCCAGCATTTT. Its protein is CASSAQGYSNQPQHF.

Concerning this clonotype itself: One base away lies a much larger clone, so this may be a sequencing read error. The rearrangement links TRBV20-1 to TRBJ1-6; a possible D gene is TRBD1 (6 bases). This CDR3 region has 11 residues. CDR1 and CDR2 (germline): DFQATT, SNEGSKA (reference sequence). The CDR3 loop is CSAQGGGQKGF. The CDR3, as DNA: TGCAGTGCTCAAGGAGGGGGTCAAAAGGGCTTT.